This T cell receptor beta chain was captured by sequencing in a study of T cell repertoires in cytomegalovirus infection. Study-wide background: Indications came from public TCR beta signatures; they pointed to CMV infection and to a matching HLA type. Study conclusions and caveats: CMV carriers with the relevant HLA were identified by cumulative public TCR beta family frequency. Dominating the ex vivo response were HLA-C-restricted CMV-specific TCR beta clonotypes.

Germline CDR1 MDHEN, CDR2 SYDVKM. This CDR3 spans 13 amino acids. The V end was cut by 7 bases, the J end by 1 base, with 10 bases between. This clonotype came up a few times. Its specificity is not known. TCRdb re-called the reads with MiXCR, one entry per CDR3 protein. The sample yields about 180,000 distinct CDR3 sequences, approximately 18% seen once. The clonotype originates from a human donor in good health (CMV status not recorded). Some clones in this sample may be carry-over from other donors' samples. V and J are TRBV28 and TRBJ1-1; unclear D gene. The sequenced material came from CD8+ T cells from PBMCs. DNA of the CDR3: TGTGCCAGCACCGCAGGTTGGAACACTGAAGCTTTCTTT. Translation gives CASTAGWNTEAFF.